This T cell receptor (beta chain) was recorded in a study of blood T cell repertoires in COVID-19. For the study at large: The United States, Italy and Spain were the sources of the acute and convalescent COVID-19 samples.

The data were produced by immunoSEQ multiplex PCR, yet TCRdb's version contains in-frame clones alone and is incomplete. In the table there are 45,000 to 65,000 clones, about 88% of which are singletons. The sample taken for sequencing was peripheral blood. The clonotype originates from a human donor in a cohort sampled during active COVID-19.

CDR3 in amino acids: CSVEWTGEETQYF. CDR3 nucleotides: TGCAGCGTTGAATGGACAGGGGAAGAGACCCAGTACTTC. The chain has TRBV29-1 and TRBJ2-5; 9 bases match TRBD1. The CDR3 has 13 residues. J lost 3 bases, V lost 2 bases, and 1 base had no gene match. Germline lookup yields CDR1 SQVTM and CDR2 ANQGSEA.